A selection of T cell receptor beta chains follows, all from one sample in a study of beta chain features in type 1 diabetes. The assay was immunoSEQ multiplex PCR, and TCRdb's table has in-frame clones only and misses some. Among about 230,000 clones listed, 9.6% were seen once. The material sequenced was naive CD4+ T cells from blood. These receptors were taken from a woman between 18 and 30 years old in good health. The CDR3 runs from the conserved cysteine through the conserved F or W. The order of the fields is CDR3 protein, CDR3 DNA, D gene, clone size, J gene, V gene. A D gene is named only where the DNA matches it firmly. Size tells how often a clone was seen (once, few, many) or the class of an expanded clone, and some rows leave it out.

CDR3aa: CASSLSSGELFF
CDR3nt: TGTGCCAGCAGCTTATCCTCCGGGGAGCTGTTTTTT
d_gene: .
abundance: .
j_gene: TRBJ2-2
v_gene: TRBV11-2

CDR3aa: CATSRVPHGQGGATGELFF
CDR3nt: TGTGCCACCAGCAGAGTACCCCACGGACAGGGGGGAGCCACCGGGGAGCTGTTTTTT
d_gene: TRBD1
abundance: few
j_gene: TRBJ2-2
v_gene: TRBV15

CDR3aa: CASGQGGYNEQFF
CDR3nt: TGTGCCAGCGGACAAGGGGGATACAATGAGCAGTTCTTC
d_gene: .
abundance: .
j_gene: TRBJ2-1
v_gene: TRBV2

CDR3aa: CATRKGLVDPGGELFF
CDR3nt: TGTGCCACCCGGAAGGGACTTGTCGACCCCGGCGGGGAGCTGTTTTTT
d_gene: .
abundance: .
j_gene: TRBJ2-2
v_gene: TRBV2

CDR3aa: CASRPGVGTDTQYF
CDR3nt: TGTGCCAGCAGGCCCGGAGTTGGGACAGATACGCAGTATTTT
d_gene: .
abundance: .
j_gene: TRBJ2-3
v_gene: TRBV6-1

CDR3aa: CASSLVALRVHPYYEQYF
CDR3nt: TGTGCCAGCAGCTTAGTGGCACTCAGGGTCCACCCCTACTACGAGCAGTACTTC
d_gene: .
abundance: .
j_gene: TRBJ2-7
v_gene: TRBV7-3

CDR3aa: CASSLGLGSSEQFF
CDR3nt: TGTGCCAGCAGCTTGGGACTAGGCTCCAGTGAGCAGTTCTTC
d_gene: .
abundance: .
j_gene: TRBJ2-1
v_gene: TRBV5-6

CDR3aa: CSVRTSGVNNEQFF
CDR3nt: TGCAGCGTCCGGACTAGCGGGGTCAACAATGAGCAGTTCTTC
d_gene: TRBD2
abundance: many
j_gene: TRBJ2-1
v_gene: TRBV29-1

CDR3aa: CASSNQGDTEAFF
CDR3nt: TGTGCCAGCAGCAACCAGGGGGACACTGAAGCTTTCTTT
d_gene: TRBD1
abundance: few
j_gene: TRBJ1-1
v_gene: TRBV5-4

CDR3aa: CSVPKPPGGGGGYTF
CDR3nt: TGCAGCGTCCCCAAGCCGCCAGGGGGAGGAGGTGGCTACACCTTC
d_gene: TRBD1
abundance: .
j_gene: TRBJ1-2
v_gene: TRBV29-1

CDR3aa: CASSLGEFRRGRTYEQYF
CDR3nt: TGTGCCAGCAGCTTAGGAGAATTTCGCAGGGGAAGAACTTACGAGCAGTACTTC
d_gene: .
abundance: .
j_gene: TRBJ2-7
v_gene: TRBV11-2

CDR3aa: CASSFTTSVGEGNTQYF
CDR3nt: TGCGCCAGCAGCTTCACGACATCAGTCGGGGAAGGAAATACGCAGTATTTT
d_gene: .
abundance: .
j_gene: TRBJ2-3
v_gene: TRBV5-1

CDR3aa: CATYQGINEQFF
CDR3nt: TGTGCCACATATCAGGGTATCAATGAGCAGTTCTTC
d_gene: .
abundance: .
j_gene: TRBJ2-1
v_gene: TRBV6-5

CDR3aa: CATSRVPLPDTQYF
CDR3nt: TGTGCCACCAGCAGAGTTCCCCTCCCGGATACGCAGTATTTT
d_gene: .
abundance: .
j_gene: TRBJ2-3
v_gene: TRBV15

CDR3aa: CASTGGSMVTGELFF
CDR3nt: TGTGCCAGCACGGGCGGGAGTATGGTGACCGGGGAGCTGTTTTTT
d_gene: TRBD2
abundance: .
j_gene: TRBJ2-2
v_gene: TRBV27

CDR3aa: CASSPIGGFNNQPQHF
CDR3nt: TGTGCCAGCAGCCCAATTGGCGGATTTAACAATCAGCCCCAGCATTTT
d_gene: .
abundance: .
j_gene: TRBJ1-5
v_gene: TRBV7-9

CDR3aa: CASTSAGEETQYF
CDR3nt: TGTGCCAGCACCTCTGCGGGTGAAGAGACCCAGTACTTC
d_gene: .
abundance: few
j_gene: TRBJ2-5
v_gene: TRBV6-1

CDR3aa: CASSYSTGELFF
CDR3nt: TGTGCCAGCAGCTATTCGACCGGGGAGCTGTTTTTT
d_gene: .
abundance: few
j_gene: TRBJ2-2
v_gene: TRBV7-9

CDR3aa: CASSYGQAEKLFF
CDR3nt: TGTGCCAGCAGTTACGGACAGGCCGAAAAACTGTTTTTT
d_gene: TRBD1
abundance: .
j_gene: TRBJ1-4
v_gene: TRBV11-2